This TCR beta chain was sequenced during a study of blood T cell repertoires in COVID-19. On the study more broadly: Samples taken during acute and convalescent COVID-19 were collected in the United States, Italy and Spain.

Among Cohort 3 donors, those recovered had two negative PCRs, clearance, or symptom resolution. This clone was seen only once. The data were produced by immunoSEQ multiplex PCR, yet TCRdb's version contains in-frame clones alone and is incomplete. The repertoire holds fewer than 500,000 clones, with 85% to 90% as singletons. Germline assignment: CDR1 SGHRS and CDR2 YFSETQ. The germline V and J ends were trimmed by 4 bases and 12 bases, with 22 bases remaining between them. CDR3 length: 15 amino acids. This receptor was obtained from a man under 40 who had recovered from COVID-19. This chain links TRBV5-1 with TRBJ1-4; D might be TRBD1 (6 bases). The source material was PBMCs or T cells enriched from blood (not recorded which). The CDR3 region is CASSLLTGTPEELFF. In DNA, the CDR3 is TGCGCCAGCAGCCTCCTAACCGGGACACCTGAGGAACTGTTTTTT.